This T cell receptor (beta chain) was captured in a study of control samples from healthy donors and cancer patients. Assay used: immunoSEQ multiplex PCR; TCRdb lists only in-frame clones, some missing. The table lists around 120,000 clones, over 75% of them singletons. The TCR comes from a man in his 60s in good health. Sequenced: blood.

CDR3 sequence reads: CASSPGWGLGDEQYF. DNA for the CDR3: TGTGCCAGCAGCCCCGGTTGGGGACTAGGGGACGAGCAGTACTTC. V gene TRBV27 combines with J gene TRBJ2-7; 8 bases agree with TRBD2. The CDR3 is made up of 15 amino acids. J was trimmed by 5 bases and V by 6 bases; bases with no gene match: 12. Germline V gives CDR1 MNHEY, CDR2 SMNVEV (reference sequence).